This T cell receptor beta chain was captured by sequencing in a study of regulatory T cells in long-lasting Graves disease (dated by TCRdb to the early 2020s). With respect to the entire study: To count as having persistent Graves' disease, a patient had to have received antithyroid drug treatment for over 5 years with TSH receptor autoantibodies remaining persistently positive. This study used TCR sequencing and RNA sequencing of peripheral blood to compare persistent Graves' disease patients against newly diagnosed Graves' disease patients. The study was conducted in China and was registered as a clinical trial. TCR sequencing covered around 13 persistent and 20 newly diagnosed Graves' disease patients, some 33 samples in total. Antithyroid drugs had been taken for approximately 10 years on average by persistent Graves' disease patients in the clinical cohort.

The time point tag for this specimen amounts to: persistent/refractory GD, antithyroid drugs over 5 years with positive TRAb. For both TCR sequencing and RNA sequencing, RNA was extracted from PBMCs in TRIzol. The diagnosis of Graves' disease was made according to American Thyroid Association guidelines. Patients for the study were recruited at an endocrinology department in Xi'an, China. Each patient gave 7 to 9.5 milliliters of peripheral blood, collected in an EDTA anticoagulant tube. Ficoll Paque Plus density gradient separation was used to isolate PBMCs, and no additional T cell sorting was done. RNA quality was checked with an Agilent 2100 Bioanalyzer and agarose gel, and concentration with a NanoDrop 2000. Findings and caveats that apply to the study as a whole: The authors noted that the small sample size was a limitation that may lower accuracy. Compared with newly diagnosed patients, persistent Graves' disease patients had lower TCR Shannon entropy and fewer highly expanded clones, which suggests clonal expansion. Patients with persistent disease shared more public clonotypes (around 3,000) than newly diagnosed patients did (around 930). Because the primary lesion, thyroid tissue, could not be accessed, the study looked at peripheral blood alone. Sequencing and analysis were restricted to the TCR beta chain.

The library relied on multiplex PCR. This sample was sequenced with an Illumina HiSeq 4000. To build TCR beta libraries, CDR3 regions were amplified by Arm-PCR using iRepertoire HTBI primers. PCR products were gel purified before sequencing. The source study handled its data this way. Across samples, about 64 TRBV and roughly 15 TRBJ segments were identified and used for gene usage analysis of CDR3 amino acid clonotypes. COPE and FqMerger were used to merge the filtered high-quality paired reads into contigs. BLAST was used to align contigs to IMGT TRBV, TRBD and TRBJ reference genes, and CDR3 was defined according to IMGT. Clonotypes above 0.1% frequency were classified as highly expanded clones. Repertoire diversity was measured by Shannon entropy, and V-J evenness by the Gini coefficient. A clonotype was considered public if more than one individual shared it. TCRdb cleaned the public reads at Q25 with fastp, built clones with MiXCR and kept in-frame beta chains. Rows matching on CDR3 protein sequence are summarized as one entry with the most common DNA and genes. The V and J calls, along with clone size, are taken from TCRdb and not from the paper's own processing. This sample has fewer than 600,000 distinct CDR3 sequences in its table, and approximately 23% of those were observed once. The top ten clonotypes cover around 13% of the sample.

This clonotype was seen many times. Its specific antigen is unknown. No qualities accompany the bases; no much larger clone lies one base away. This clonotype was sampled from a female donor with Graves disease. The sample consisted of peripheral blood mononuclear cells (PBMCs), taken when the disease was refractory, from a patient treated with antithyroid drugs.

The bases read TGTGCCAGCACCACGGGGGGCGAGCAGTACTTC. Protein translation: CASTTGGEQYF. The rearranged segments are TRBV11-2 and TRBJ2-7, with TRBD2 identical over 7 junction bases. The germline V gene provides CDR1 SGHAT and CDR2 FQNNGV. The CDR3 has 11 amino acids, counting the end cysteine and phenylalanine. The sequence is cut down to CDR3 DNA, 33 bases in frame from base 1. The V end gives up 7 bases and the J end 6 bases, leaving 3 bases in the junction not matched to a gene. Full variable domain (CDR3 extended with the reference TRBV11-2 and TRBJ2-7 proteins): EAGVAQSPRYKIIEKRQSVAFWCNPISGHATLYWYQQILGQGPKLLIQFQNNGVVDDSQLPKDRFSAERLKGVDSTLKIQPAKLEDSAVYLCASTTGGEQYFGPGTRLTVT.